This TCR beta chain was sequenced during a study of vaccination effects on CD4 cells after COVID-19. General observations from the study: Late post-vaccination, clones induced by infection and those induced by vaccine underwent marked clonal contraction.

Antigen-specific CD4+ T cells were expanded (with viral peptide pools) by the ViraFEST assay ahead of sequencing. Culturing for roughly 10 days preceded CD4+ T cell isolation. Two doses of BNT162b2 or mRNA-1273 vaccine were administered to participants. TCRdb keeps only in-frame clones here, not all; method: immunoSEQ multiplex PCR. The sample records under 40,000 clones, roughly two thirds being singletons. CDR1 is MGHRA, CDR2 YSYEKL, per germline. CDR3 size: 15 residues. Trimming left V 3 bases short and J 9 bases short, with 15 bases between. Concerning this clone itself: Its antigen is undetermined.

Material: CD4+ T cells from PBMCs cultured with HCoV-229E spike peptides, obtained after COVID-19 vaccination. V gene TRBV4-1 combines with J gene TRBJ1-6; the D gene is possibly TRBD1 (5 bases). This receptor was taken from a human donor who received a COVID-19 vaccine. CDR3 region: CASSHPTGVLSPLHF. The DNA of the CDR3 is TGCGCCAGCAGCCATCCCACAGGAGTTCTTTCACCCCTCCACTTT.